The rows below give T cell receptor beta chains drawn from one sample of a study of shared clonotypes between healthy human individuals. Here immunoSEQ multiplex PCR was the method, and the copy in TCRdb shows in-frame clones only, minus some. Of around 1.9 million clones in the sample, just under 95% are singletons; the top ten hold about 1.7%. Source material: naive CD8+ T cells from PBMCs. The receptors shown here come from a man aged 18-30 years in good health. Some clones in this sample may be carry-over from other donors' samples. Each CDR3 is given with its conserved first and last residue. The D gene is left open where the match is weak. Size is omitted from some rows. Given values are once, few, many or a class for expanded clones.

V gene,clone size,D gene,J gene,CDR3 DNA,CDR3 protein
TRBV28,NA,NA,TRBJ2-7,TGTGCCAGCAGCTTGGACGGGGGCGAGCAGTACTTC,CASSLDGGEQYF
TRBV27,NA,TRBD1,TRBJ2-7,TGTGCCAGCCATTCCCGGGGACAGGAGAGACCCTACGAGCAGTACTTC,CASHSRGQERPYEQYF
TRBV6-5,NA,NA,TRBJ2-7,TGTGCCAGCAGTTACTCGTCAACGGTTTTGACCTACGAGCAGTACTTC,CASSYSSTVLTYEQYF
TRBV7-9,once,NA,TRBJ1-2,TGTGCCAGCAGCCCACGGGATCCGCCACGGGATGGCTACACCTTC,CASSPRDPPRDGYTF
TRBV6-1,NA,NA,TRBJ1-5,TGTGCCAGCAGTGAAGAGTTCAGGGGAGGGGGTCAGCCCCAGCATTTT,CASSEEFRGGGQPQHF
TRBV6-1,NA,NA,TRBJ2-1,TGTGCCAGCAGTCCCCGGGGGCTAGTGAGCGATGAGCAGTTCTTC,CASSPRGLVSDEQFF
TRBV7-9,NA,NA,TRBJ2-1,TGTGCCAGCAGCTCCCGGATTTACAATGAGCAGTTCTTC,CASSSRIYNEQFF
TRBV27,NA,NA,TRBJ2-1,TGTGCCAGCACCCACAGGGTAACAGCCGCCTATGAGCAGTTCTTC,CASTHRVTAAYEQFF
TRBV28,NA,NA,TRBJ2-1,TGTGCCAGCAGTGCATCCCTAGGCGCGAATGAGCAGTTCTTC,CASSASLGANEQFF
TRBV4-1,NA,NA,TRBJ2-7,TGCGCCAGCAGCCAAGTAGGTAGCGGCTACGAGCAGTACTTC,CASSQVGSGYEQYF
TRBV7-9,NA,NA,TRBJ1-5,TGTGCCAGCAGCCTCAGGTTGGGTGAGGATCAGCCCCAGCATTTT,CASSLRLGEDQPQHF
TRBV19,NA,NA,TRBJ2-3,TGTGCCAGTAGTAGCCGGGACTCACAGCCAGATACGCAGTATTTT,CASSSRDSQPDTQYF
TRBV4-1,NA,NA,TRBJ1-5,TGCGCCAGCAGCCAGGCGAACAGGCCGAATCAGCCCCAGCATTTT,CASSQANRPNQPQHF
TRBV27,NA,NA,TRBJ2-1,TGTGCCAGCAACCTAAGGGGCTCCTACAATGAGCAGTTCTTC,CASNLRGSYNEQFF
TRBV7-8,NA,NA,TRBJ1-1,TGTGCCAGCAGCTTTTCGGAGAACACTGAAGCTTTCTTT,CASSFSENTEAFF
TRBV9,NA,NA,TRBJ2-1,TGTGCCAGCAGCGCCCAAAGGGGGGGTCTCAATGAGCAGTTCTTC,CASSAQRGGLNEQFF